This record looks at one T cell receptor (beta chain) sequence and its context. Its antigen is as yet unknown. These data originate in a study of persistence of HIV-infected CD4 T cells. Study-wide context: Donors were ART-treated; their CMV- and Gag-responding CD4+ T cells were isolated. Multiple blood draws of up to 180 mL, except a couple of donors with single leukapheresis. Donors had been on suppressive ART for a median of 8 years.

CDR1 DFQATT and CDR2 SNEGSKA come from the germline V gene (reference sequence). The CDR3 is 16 amino acids. V lost 3 bases and J 4 bases, leaving 20 bases between the germline ends. The stimulus was lysate of CMV-infected fibroblasts, approximately 9.6 ug/mL. Sorted nonresponding memory CD4+ T cells were CD40L-negative, CD69-negative, CD45RO-high. This was the immunoSEQ version 4 assay in survey mode. Template was genomic DNA at 10 ng/uL, with up to roughly 1 ug used per sample. Assay: immunoSEQ multiplex PCR; the TCRdb copy retains only in-frame clones and omits some. The sample records approximately 27,000 clones, 78% being singletons.

Sequencing was performed on CD4+ T cells sorted from PBMCs after approximately 19-hour stimulation, taken from a patient who received antiretroviral therapy. The receptor was isolated from an adult woman with HIV who was CMV-seropositive. The chain is built from TRBV20-1 and TRBJ2-3; D possibly corresponds to TRBD1 (6 bases). The CDR3 loop is CSASGDNLGVPDTQYF. CDR3 bases: TGCAGTGCTAGTGGGGACAACTTGGGTGTCCCAGATACGCAGTATTTT.